The present entry profiles one T cell receptor beta chain with its context. What it recognizes is unknown. Specified treatment: oral pan-JAK inhibitor, 5-10 mg twice daily. Reverse transcription of extracted RNA yielded cDNA, which provided the sequencing template. Profiled with immunoSEQ multiplex PCR; TCRdb holds only in-frame clones, not every one. The sample consists of 150,000 to 200,000 clones, roughly 66% of them appearing once. Germline lookup yields CDR1 SQVTM and CDR2 ANQGSEA. This CDR3 contains 13 residues. The V gene end was trimmed by 4 bases and the J gene end by 6 bases; junction bases not matched to a gene: 7. The data derive from a study of CD8+ T cells in alopecia areata. Study information: Dosing with tofacitinib proceeded for 6 to 18 months, followed by 6 months off drug.

Study results and caveats: Tofacitinib significantly brought down scalp clonality and expanded CD8+ clones among top 100. Elevated clonality characterized lesional scalp relative to normal scalp, particularly in alopecia totalis/universalis.

This specimen was CD4+ T cells sorted from blood, taken at week 24, from a patient treated with tofacitinib. This receptor was obtained from a human donor with alopecia areata. J is TRBJ1-2 and V is TRBV29-1; TRBD1 agrees at 8 bases. The CDR3 bases are TGCAGCGTTGTATCCCGACAGGGGCATGGCTACACCTTC. This translates into CSVVSRQGHGYTF.